The rows below give T cell receptor beta chains drawn from one sample of a study of blood T cell repertoires in COVID-19. Generated by immunoSEQ multiplex PCR, the TCRdb table keeps only in-frame clones and is missing some. This sample has under 200,000 clones, with around four fifths found just once. The source material was peripheral blood. The receptors shown here come from a woman over 75 with COVID-19, enrolled during active disease. CDR3s include the opening cysteine and the closing phenylalanine or tryptophan. A D gene is named only where the DNA matches it firmly. Size is stated for part of the rows, as once, few or many counts, or as a class when the clone is expanded.

>TRBV7-3|.|11|.|TRBJ1-6
CASSRGGPLHF
TGTGCCAGCAGCCGGGGGGGACCCCTCCACTTT
>TRBV12-5|.|12|.|TRBJ2-3
CASGSSTDTQYF
TGTGCTAGTGGCTCTAGCACAGATACGCAGTATTTT
>TRBV5-8|.|14|.|TRBJ1-2
CASSFQRTNYGYTF
TGTGCCAGCAGCTTCCAGAGGACTAACTATGGCTACACCTTC
>TRBV6-5|TRBD1|14|few|TRBJ2-1
CASSPTGHYNEQFF
TGTGCCAGCAGCCCGACAGGGCACTACAATGAGCAGTTCTTC
>TRBV2|.|17|.|TRBJ2-6
CASGLQPLNSGANVLTF
TGTGCCAGCGGGCTACAGCCCCTTAACTCTGGGGCCAACGTCCTGACTTTC
>TRBV6-5|.|13|once|TRBJ1-5
CASMKDYGQPQHF
TGTGCCAGCATGAAGGACTATGGTCAGCCCCAGCATTTT
>TRBV18|.|14|.|TRBJ2-5
CASSPLGPKETQYF
TGTGCCAGCTCACCACTTGGCCCCAAAGAGACCCAGTACTTC
>TRBV4-1|TRBD2|15|.|TRBJ2-3
CASSQLAGGIDTQYF
TGCGCCAGCAGCCAATTAGCGGGGGGAATTGATACGCAGTATTTT
>TRBV6-5|TRBD1|14|.|TRBJ2-7
CASSPGQGVYEQYF
TGTGCCAGCAGTCCTGGACAGGGTGTCTACGAGCAGTACTTC
>TRBV5-1|TRBD2|17|.|TRBJ2-3
CASSLSGGASNADTQYF
TGCGCCAGCAGCTTGAGCGGGGGGGCATCTAATGCCGATACGCAGTATTTT
>TRBV5-5|.|15|.|TRBJ1-2
CASSPPGTLPSGYTF
TGTGCCAGCAGCCCCCCCGGGACATTACCTTCCGGCTACACCTTC
>TRBV11-1|TRBD1|14|.|TRBJ1-1
CASSLQGASAEAFF
TGTGCCAGCAGCTTACAGGGGGCGTCGGCTGAAGCTTTCTTT
>TRBV9|TRBD2|16|.|TRBJ2-3
CASSVGVGGPLNTQYF
TGTGCCAGCAGCGTAGGGGTGGGAGGGCCTTTAAATACGCAGTATTTT
>TRBV6-6|TRBD2|16|.|TRBJ2-5
CARGLAGVLFQETQYF
TGTGCCAGAGGACTAGCGGGAGTTTTGTTCCAAGAGACCCAGTACTTC
>TRBV7-8|TRBD1|14|.|TRBJ1-2
CASSRRTGNYGYTF
TGTGCCAGCAGCCGGCGGACAGGGAACTATGGCTACACCTTC
>TRBV6-6|.|15|.|TRBJ1-6
CASSQGSPDYSPLHF
TGTGCCAGCAGTCAGGGGTCCCCGGATTATTCACCCCTCCACTTT
>TRBV10-3|.|13|few|TRBJ1-2
CAISEPVNYGYTF
TGTGCCATCAGTGAGCCAGTTAACTATGGCTACACCTTC
>TRBV14|TRBD1|18|.|TRBJ1-2
CASSQGRDRETAGYGYTF
TGTGCCAGCAGCCAAGGACGGGACAGGGAGACGGCTGGCTATGGCTACACCTTC
>TRBV6-6|.|15|few|TRBJ1-5
CASSYEAGQSQPQHF
TGTGCCAGCAGTTATGAGGCAGGGCAAAGTCAGCCCCAGCATTTT
>TRBV5-6|TRBD1|14|.|TRBJ2-5
CASTSPGQGETQYF
TGTGCCAGCACAAGTCCGGGACAGGGAGAGACCCAGTACTTC
>TRBV9|.|13|.|TRBJ1-6
CASSFGTASPLHF
TGTGCCAGCAGCTTTGGAACAGCCTCACCCCTCCACTTT
>TRBV11-2|.|15|.|TRBJ1-2
CASSLGTDSHYGYTF
TGTGCCAGCAGCTTAGGAACCGACAGCCACTATGGCTACACCTTC
>TRBV3-1/TRBV3-2|TRBD1|14|.|TRBJ1-6
CASSRLDRGSPLHF
TGTGCCAGCAGCCGACTAGACAGGGGTTCACCCCTCCACTTT
>TRBV19|.|21|.|TRBJ2-6
CASSIANLRMGELSGANVLTF
TGTGCCAGTAGTATCGCGAACCTTAGGATGGGCGAGCTCTCTGGGGCCAACGTCCTGACTTTC
>TRBV27|TRBD1|16|once|TRBJ1-4
CASSRRDRASNEKLFF
TGTGCCAGCAGTCGTCGAGACAGGGCCTCGAATGAAAAACTGTTTTTT
>TRBV6-1|.|14|.|TRBJ1-2
CASSEKGANYGYTF
TGTGCCAGCAGTGAAAAGGGAGCTAACTATGGCTACACCTTC
>TRBV3-1/TRBV3-2|TRBD1|14|.|TRBJ1-6
CASSHLTGDSPLHF
TGTGCCAGCAGCCATTTGACAGGGGATTCACCCCTCCACTTT
>TRBV9|TRBD1|14|.|TRBJ1-6
CASSAGTGFSPLHF
TGTGCCAGCAGCGCGGGGACAGGGTTTTCACCCCTCCACTTT
>TRBV6-5|.|13|once|TRBJ1-2
CASSFQGIGGYTF
TGTGCCAGCAGTTTCCAGGGGATCGGAGGCTACACCTTC
>TRBV6-1|.|17|.|TRBJ1-5
CASSEASGSRGIQPQHF
TGTGCCAGCAGTGAAGCATCGGGTAGTCGAGGCATTCAGCCCCAGCATTTT
>TRBV18|TRBD1|15|.|TRBJ2-1
CASSSGTGVPNEQFF
TGTGCCAGCTCATCCGGGACAGGGGTTCCCAATGAGCAGTTCTTC
>TRBV6-5|.|15|.|TRBJ1-5
CASSMWGGSNQPQHF
TGTGCCAGCAGCATGTGGGGGGGTAGCAATCAGCCCCAGCATTTT
>TRBV7-9|.|14|.|TRBJ2-1
CASSFPYRDNEQFF
TGTGCCAGCAGCTTCCCTTACAGGGATAATGAGCAGTTCTTC